One and the same sample provided the 6 T cell receptor beta chains below, sequenced in a study of a mutant IDH1 vaccine in newly diagnosed glioma. Some clones are missing from TCRdb's copy, which holds only in-frame ones; the method was immunoSEQ multiplex PCR. This sample yields more than 55,000 clones, of which 70% to 85% are seen a single time; approximately 3.1% belongs to the top ten. The time point: week 5, during vaccination. Every vaccine dose comprised 300 ug of mutant IDH1 20-mer peptide plus topical imiquimod. Their target antigens are unknown. Sequencing was performed on PBMCs, taken from a glioma patient whose treatment included an IDH1 peptide vaccine. The receptors derive from a woman aged 18-29 years with glioma. Some clones in this sample may be carry-over from other donors' samples.

Ten or more counts support this clone. Within the sample, other DNA sequences also encode this same CDR3. The chain combines TRBV30 with TRBJ2-1; TRBD1 matches 9 bases. From germline, CDR1 is GTSNPN and CDR2 SVGIG (reference sequence). The V gene end was trimmed by 7 bases and the J gene end by 3 bases; junction bases not matched to a gene: 7. The CDR3 contains 14 residues. The chain's CDR3 is CAFLKTGGYNEQFF. The CDR3 DNA sequence: TGTGCCTTTCTCAAGACAGGGGGCTACAATGAGCAGTTCTTC.

This clone was counted a single time. The V call is TRBV4-2, the J call TRBJ2-7; TRBD2 agrees at 8 bases. J lost 0 bases, V lost 1 base, and 14 bases had no gene match. This CDR3 is built from 19 residues. Germline CDR1 and CDR2: LGHNA and YNFKEQ. CDR3 in amino acids: CASSQGHPRSSGISYEQYF. The CDR3 nucleotides are TGTGCCAGCAGCCAAGGCCATCCCCGCAGTAGCGGGATCTCCTACGAGCAGTACTTC.

The chain joins TRBV10-3 to TRBJ2-3, with D perhaps TRBD2 (7 bases). V lost 6 bases, J lost 6 bases, and 19 bases lay in between. This CDR3 has 15 residues. Germline V lookup: CDR1 ENHRY, CDR2 SYGVKD. The CDR3 nucleotides read TGTGCCATCAGAGGTGGGGGGGGCGCGAGGGATACGCAGTATTTT. Its translation: CAIRGGGGARDTQYF.

The rearrangement joins TRBV27 to TRBJ1-2; possibly TRBD1 for D (5 bases). Germline V gives CDR1 MNHEY, CDR2 SMNVEV (reference sequence). The CDR3 loop spans 15 amino acids. The ends were cut back, 0 bases at V and 5 bases at J, with 13 bases in the middle. CDR3 residues: CASSLSSGGDYGYTF. The CDR3 coding sequence is TGTGCCAGCAGTTTATCTTCGGGGGGGGATTATGGCTACACCTTC.

The chain uses TRBV5-4 and TRBJ1-1, with D hard to call. The CDR3 sequence is 12 residues long. Germline CDR1 SGHNT, CDR2 YYREEE (reference sequence). V shed 6 bases and J shed 6 bases, with 12 bases lying between them. The CDR3 is CASTPVGSEAFF. In DNA form, the CDR3 reads TGTGCCAGCACCCCTGTGGGGTCTGAAGCTTTCTTT.

This rearrangement joins TRBV4-1 to TRBJ2-4; 8 positions agree with TRBD1. CDR3 length: 19 amino acids. J lost 2 bases, V lost 1 base, and 13 bases had no gene match. Germline lookup yields CDR1 MGHRA and CDR2 YSYEKL. In nucleotides, the CDR3 is TGCGCCAGCAGCCAAGGGACAGGGTCCGGGGAAGGGACCAAAAACATTCAGTACTTC. Its protein is CASSQGTGSGEGTKNIQYF.